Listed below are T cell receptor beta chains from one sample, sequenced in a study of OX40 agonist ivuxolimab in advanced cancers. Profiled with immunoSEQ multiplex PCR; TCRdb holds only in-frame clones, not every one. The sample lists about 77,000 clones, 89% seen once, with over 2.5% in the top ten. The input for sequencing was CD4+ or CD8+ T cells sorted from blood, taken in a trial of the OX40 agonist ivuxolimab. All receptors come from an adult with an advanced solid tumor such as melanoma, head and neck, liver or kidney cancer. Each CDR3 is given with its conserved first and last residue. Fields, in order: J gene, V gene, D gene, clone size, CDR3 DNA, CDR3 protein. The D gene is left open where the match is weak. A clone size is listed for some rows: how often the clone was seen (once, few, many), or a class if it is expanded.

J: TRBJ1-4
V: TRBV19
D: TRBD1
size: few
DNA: TGTGCCAGTTCCGACAGGGTAAATGAAAAACTGTTTTTT
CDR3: CASSDRVNEKLFF

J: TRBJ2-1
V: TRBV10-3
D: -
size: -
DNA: TGTGCCATCAGTCCCCGGGACACCTACAATGAGCAGTTCTTC
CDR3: CAISPRDTYNEQFF

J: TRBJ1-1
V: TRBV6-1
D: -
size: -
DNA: TGTGCCTCAGGGGCTAACATGAGCACTAAAGCTTTCTTT
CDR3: CASGANMSTKAFF

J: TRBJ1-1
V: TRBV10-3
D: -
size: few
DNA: TGTGCCATTAGCGGGAGAAACACTGAAGCTTTCTTT
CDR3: CAISGRNTEAFF

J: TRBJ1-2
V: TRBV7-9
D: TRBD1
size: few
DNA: TGTGCCAGCAGCCACAGGGGGCTTGGCTATGGCTACACCTTC
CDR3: CASSHRGLGYGYTF

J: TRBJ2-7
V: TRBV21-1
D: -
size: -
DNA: TGTGCCAGCAGCAAAGAAGCGGGGGCCCAGAAATACGAGCAGTACTTC
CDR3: CASSKEAGAQKYEQYF

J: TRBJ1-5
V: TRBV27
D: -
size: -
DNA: TGTGCCAGCAGTTCCCAGGGATGGCAGCCCCAGCATTTT
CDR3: CASSSQGWQPQHF

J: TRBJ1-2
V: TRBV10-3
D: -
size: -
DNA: TGTGCAGTAAGCGGCAGGGGTGGCTACACCTTC
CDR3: CAVSGRGGYTF

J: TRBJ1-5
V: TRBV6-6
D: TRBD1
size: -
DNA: TGTGCCAGCAGATCGATTATAACAGGGGGCCAGCCCCAGCATTTT
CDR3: CASRSIITGGQPQHF

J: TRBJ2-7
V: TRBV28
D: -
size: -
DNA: TGTGCCAGCAGTTTTGGGGGCTCCTGGGGCAGAGGGTCCCGAGGGGAATACGAGCAGTACTTC
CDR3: CASSFGGSWGRGSRGEYEQYF

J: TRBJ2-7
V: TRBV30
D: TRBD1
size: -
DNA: TGTGCCTGGAGCGTTATTGGACAGGGGGTCTACGAGCAGTACTTC
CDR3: CAWSVIGQGVYEQYF

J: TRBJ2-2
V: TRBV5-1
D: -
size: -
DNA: TGCGCCAGCAGCTTGGTGGCAGCGAACACCGGGGAGCTGTTTTTT
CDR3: CASSLVAANTGELFF

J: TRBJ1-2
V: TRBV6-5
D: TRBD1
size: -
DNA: TGTGCCAGCAGTTACCTAGGGGGCTCGGGAGGCTACACCTTC
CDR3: CASSYLGGSGGYTF

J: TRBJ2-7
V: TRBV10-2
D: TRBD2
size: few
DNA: TGCGCCACTAAGTGGGGGAGGGGAGAAGGGTCCGAGCAGTACTTC
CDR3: CATKWGRGEGSEQYF

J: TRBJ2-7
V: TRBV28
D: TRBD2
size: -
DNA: TGTGCCAGCAGTAACAGGCCTAGCGGGGCTCCTAACGAGCAGTACTTC
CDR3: CASSNRPSGAPNEQYF

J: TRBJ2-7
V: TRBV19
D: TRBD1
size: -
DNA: TGTGCCAGTAGGGACAGGGGCTCCTACGAGCAGTACTTC
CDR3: CASRDRGSYEQYF

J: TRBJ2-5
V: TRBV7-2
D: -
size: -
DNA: TGTGCCAGCAGCTTATTGCAGGAGACCCAGTACTTC
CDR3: CASSLLQETQYF

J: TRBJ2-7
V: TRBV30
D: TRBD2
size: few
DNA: TGTGCCTGGAGTGGGACTAGCGGGATTTACGAGCAGTACTTC
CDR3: CAWSGTSGIYEQYF

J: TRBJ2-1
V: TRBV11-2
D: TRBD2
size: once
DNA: TGTGCCAGCAGCTTAGGCGTGGTAGCGGGAATGCCCTACAATGAGCAGTTCTTC
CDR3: CASSLGVVAGMPYNEQFF

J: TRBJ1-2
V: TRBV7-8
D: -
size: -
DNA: TGTGCCAGCAGCTTAGCGGTTCGGGGGGGCTACACCTTC
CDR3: CASSLAVRGGYTF

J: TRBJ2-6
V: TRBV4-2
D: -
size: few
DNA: TGTGCCAGCAGCCACGGGCGGGGGCCCAGCTCTGGGGCCAACGTCCTGACTTTC
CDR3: CASSHGRGPSSGANVLTF

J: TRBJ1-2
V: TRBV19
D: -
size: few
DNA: TGTGCCAGTAGTCCCAGGGAGGGCGGCTACACCTTC
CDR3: CASSPREGGYTF

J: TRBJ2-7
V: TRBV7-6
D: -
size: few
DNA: TGTGCCAGCAGCTTAGGGCACTCTGGGTACGAGCAGTACTTC
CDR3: CASSLGHSGYEQYF

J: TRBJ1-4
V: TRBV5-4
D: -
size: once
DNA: TGTGCCAGCAGCCCCGACAGTAATGAAAAACTGTTTTTT
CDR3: CASSPDSNEKLFF

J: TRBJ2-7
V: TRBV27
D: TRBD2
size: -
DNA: TGTGCCAGCAGTTTACGGCGGGAGCTCGAGCAGTACTTC
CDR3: CASSLRRELEQYF

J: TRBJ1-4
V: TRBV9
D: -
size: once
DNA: TGTGCCAGCAGCGTAGGACCTAATGAAAAACTGTTTTTT
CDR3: CASSVGPNEKLFF

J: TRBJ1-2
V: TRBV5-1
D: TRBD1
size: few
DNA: TGCGCCAGCAGCTCGATCACAGGGGGGAATGGCTACACCTTC
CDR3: CASSSITGGNGYTF

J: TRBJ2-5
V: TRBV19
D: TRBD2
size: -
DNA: TGTGCCAGTAGTATAGGACTAGCGGGAGGCCAAGAGACCCAGTACTTC
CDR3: CASSIGLAGGQETQYF

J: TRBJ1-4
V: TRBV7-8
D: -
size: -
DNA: TGTGCCAGCAGGCCAGGAAGGGCCCGGGACAAGACAAGAATGGAAAAACTGTTTTTT
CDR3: CASRPGRARDKTRMEKLFF

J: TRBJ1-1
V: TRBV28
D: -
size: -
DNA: TGTGCCAGCAGCCCACCCGTGGGTGGTACTGAAGCTTTCTTT
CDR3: CASSPPVGGTEAFF

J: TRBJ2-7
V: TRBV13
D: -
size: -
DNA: TGTGCCAGCAGCGTGCCGGGTCGGTACTACGAGCAGTACTTC
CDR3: CASSVPGRYYEQYF

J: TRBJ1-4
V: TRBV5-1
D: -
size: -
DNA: TGCGCCAGCAGCTTGGGGGGGCCTCCCAATGAAAAACTGTTTTTT
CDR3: CASSLGGPPNEKLFF

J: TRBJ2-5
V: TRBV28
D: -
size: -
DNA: TGTGCCAGCAGTTTGGGCGGGTGGAAGACCCAGTACTTC
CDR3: CASSLGGWKTQYF

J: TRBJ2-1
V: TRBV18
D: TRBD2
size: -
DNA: TGTGCCAGCTCACCATTAGCGGGAGACGACAATGAGCAGTTCTTC
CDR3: CASSPLAGDDNEQFF

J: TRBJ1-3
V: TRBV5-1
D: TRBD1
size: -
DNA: TGCGCCAGCAGCCGCGAAACAGGGGAGAACACCATATATTTT
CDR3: CASSRETGENTIYF

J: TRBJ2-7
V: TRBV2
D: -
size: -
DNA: TGTGCCAGCAGCCTCGTGGGGGGCCTTGCCTACGAGCAGTACTTC
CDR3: CASSLVGGLAYEQYF

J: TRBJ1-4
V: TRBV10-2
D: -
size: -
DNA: TGCGCCAGCAGCCCCAGCCTAACCTCAACTAATGAAAAACTGTTTTTT
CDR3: CASSPSLTSTNEKLFF

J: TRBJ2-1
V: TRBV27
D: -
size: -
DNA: TGTGCCAGCAGTTGGGCGGTCTCCTACAATGAGCAGTTCTTC
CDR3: CASSWAVSYNEQFF

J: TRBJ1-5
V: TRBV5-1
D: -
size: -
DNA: TGCGCCAGCAGCTTGGCCTTTGGAGAAGCCCAGCATTTT
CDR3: CASSLAFGEAQHF

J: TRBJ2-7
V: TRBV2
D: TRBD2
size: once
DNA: TGTGCCAGCAGACCGACTAGCGGGAGATACGAGCAGTACTTC
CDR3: CASRPTSGRYEQYF

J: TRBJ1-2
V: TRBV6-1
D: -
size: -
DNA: TGTGCCAGCAGGGTCTCTCAGGGTCGGAAAGACACCTTC
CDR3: CASRVSQGRKDTF

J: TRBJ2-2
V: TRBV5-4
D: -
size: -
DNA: TGTGCCAGCAGCTTGGCCGGCGGGACCGGGGAGCTGTTTTTT
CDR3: CASSLAGGTGELFF

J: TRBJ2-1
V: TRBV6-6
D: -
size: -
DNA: TGTGCCAGCAGCCCCAAAGGCAGCTCCTACAATGAGCAGTTCTTC
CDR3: CASSPKGSSYNEQFF

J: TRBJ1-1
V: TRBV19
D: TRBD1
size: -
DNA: TGTGCCAGTAGGGGGAGGGGGCTACCTGAAGCTTTCTTT
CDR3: CASRGRGLPEAFF

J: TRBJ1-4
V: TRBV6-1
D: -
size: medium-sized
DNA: TGTGCCAGCGGCAATTCAGGATCTAATGAAAAACTGTTTTTT
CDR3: CASGNSGSNEKLFF

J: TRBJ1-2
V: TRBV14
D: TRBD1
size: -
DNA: TGTGCCAGCAGCACACACAGGGGAAGCGGCTATGGCTACACCTTC
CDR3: CASSTHRGSGYGYTF

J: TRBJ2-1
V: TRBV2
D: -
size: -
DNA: TGTGCCAGCAGTGCCGGGCCGAGCTCCTACAATGAGCAGTTCTTC
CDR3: CASSAGPSSYNEQFF

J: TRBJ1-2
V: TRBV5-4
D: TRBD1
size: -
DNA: TGTGCCAGCAGCTGGGACAGAGGAGGCTACACCTTC
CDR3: CASSWDRGGYTF

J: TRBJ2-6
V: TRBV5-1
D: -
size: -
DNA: TGCGCCAGCCGACGCGGGGCTGCCCCTTCCGTCCTGACTTTC
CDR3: CASRRGAAPSVLTF